These 28 T cell receptor beta chains were sequenced from one sample in a study of control samples from healthy donors and cancer patients. Some clones are missing from TCRdb's copy, which holds only in-frame ones; the method was immunoSEQ multiplex PCR. The sample has around 43,000 clones, approximately 90% seen once; the top ten hold less than 4.5%. Specimen: blood. The receptors here all came from a woman between 50 and 59 years old in good health.

The chain recombines TRBV19 with TRBJ1-1, with no clear D. The V gene lost 6 bases and the J gene lost 7 bases, with 9 bases spanning the gap. The length of the CDR3 is 11 residues. The germline gives CDR1 LNHDA, CDR2 SQIVND (reference sequence). Written as DNA, the CDR3 is TGTGCCAGTAGCATGGCGGGTGAAGCTTTCTTT. It codes for CASSMAGEAFF.

The gene calls are TRBV4-1 and TRBJ2-3, with a tentative D call TRBD2 (6 bases). CDR1 is MGHRA and CDR2 is YSYEKL in the germline V gene. Between the trimmed V and J ends, which lost 4 bases and 4 bases, there was a span of 18 bases. The CDR3 spans 16 residues. DNA for the CDR3: TGCGCCAGCAGCCTCAGGTCTAGCCTAGCGTCAGATACGCAGTATTTT. It yields the protein CASSLRSSLASDTQYF.

This chain joins TRBV6-2 or TRBV6-3 and TRBJ2-3, with D possibly being TRBD2 (5 bases). The CDR3 loop spans 13 amino acids. The V gene's germline CDR1 is MNHEY and CDR2 SVGEGT. Trimming removed 5 bases from V and 4 bases from J, with 10 bases in between. CDR3 sequence reads: CASSVPGADTQYF. In DNA, the CDR3 is TGTGCCAGCAGTGTCCCCGGGGCAGATACGCAGTATTTT.

The rearrangement joins TRBV5-6 to TRBJ1-4; possibly TRBD1 for D (5 bases). V dropped 1 base and J dropped 1 base, with 11 bases sitting between them. Germline lookup yields CDR1 SGHDT and CDR2 YYEEEE. The CDR3 consists of 16 residues. This CDR3 reads CASSLRQGITNEKLFF. DNA of the CDR3: TGTGCCAGCAGCTTGAGGCAGGGAATAACTAATGAAAAACTGTTTTTT.

This clone was seen once. The rearrangement links TRBV12-3 or TRBV12-4 to TRBJ1-6; D gene unclear. The V gene lost 6 bases and the J gene lost 5 bases, with 8 bases spanning the gap. The CDR3 loop spans 13 amino acids. The CDR3 DNA reads as TGTGCCAGCAGGGACGGAGATAATTCACCCCTCCACTTT. Translating gives CASRDGDNSPLHF.

The chain joins TRBV28 to TRBJ2-5; TRBD1 agrees at 10 bases. The germline gives CDR1 MDHEN, CDR2 SYDVKM. This CDR3 region has 15 residues. Trimming removed 8 bases from V and 3 bases from J; junction bases left unmatched: 9. The CDR3 loop reads CASLSPGTGEETQYF. The DNA for the CDR3 is TGTGCCAGCCTAAGCCCCGGGACAGGGGAAGAGACCCAGTACTTC.

A single count supports this clone. The V call is TRBV19, the J call TRBJ1-3; D remains ambiguous. V was shortened by 8 bases and J by 0 bases, with 8 bases between the two germline ends. The CDR3 loop spans 13 amino acids. CDR1 and CDR2 (germline): LNHDA, SQIVND (reference sequence). The CDR3 loop reads CASSRPSGNTIYF. The CDR3 bases are TGTGCCAGTTCCAGGCCCTCTGGAAACACCATATATTTT.

The chain uses TRBV19 and TRBJ2-1; D is possibly TRBD1 (6 bases). The CDR3 loop spans 13 amino acids. Germline CDR1 and CDR2: LNHDA and SQIVND (reference sequence). V was pared by 7 bases and J by 15 bases, with 22 bases between. This CDR3 reads CASTGHKGMQGFF. The CDR3 DNA reads as TGTGCCAGTACGGGACACAAGGGAATGCAGGGGTTCTTC.

The chain recombines TRBV28 with TRBJ1-2; D uncertain. Germline assignment: CDR1 MDHEN and CDR2 SYDVKM. Trimming shortened V by 6 bases and J by 4 bases, and 9 bases separated the two germline ends. The CDR3 sequence is 12 residues long. The CDR3 here is CASSEVPYGYTF. The CDR3 nucleotides read TGTGCCAGCAGCGAGGTGCCCTATGGCTACACCTTC.

The chain recombines TRBV4-2 with TRBJ1-4, with D hard to call. The CDR3 has 16 amino acids. The V end was cut by 4 bases, the J end by 3 bases, with 15 bases between. CDR1 is LGHNA, CDR2 YNFKEQ, per germline. As DNA, the CDR3 is TGTGCCAGCAGCCCAATTGGGTGGGCAGCTAATGAAAAACTGTTTTTT. Translation gives CASSPIGWAANEKLFF.

The chain combines TRBV9 with TRBJ2-3; D is unclear. The length of the CDR3 is 12 residues. Germline loops: CDR1 SGDLS, CDR2 YYNGEE. V was pared by 3 bases and J by 2 bases, with 4 bases between. The CDR3 loop is CASSGSTDTQYF. In nucleotides, the CDR3 is TGTGCCAGCAGCGGTTCCACAGATACGCAGTATTTT.

DNA of the CDR3: TGTGCCAGCAGCCCTGAGATGAACACTGAAGCTTTCTTT. Its translation is CASSPEMNTEAFF. The chain couples TRBV7-2 to TRBJ1-1; D remains unclear. Between the trimmed V and J ends, which lost 5 bases and 0 bases, there was a span of 7 bases. In germline, CDR1 is SGHTA, CDR2 FQGNSA. The CDR3 has 13 amino acids.

V is TRBV12-3 or TRBV12-4 and J is TRBJ2-3; possible D gene TRBD1, 5 bases. The CDR3 contains 13 residues. V was shortened by 3 bases and J by 1 base, with 5 bases between the two germline ends. The CDR3 bases are TGTGCCAGCAGTTTGACAGGCACAGATACGCAGTATTTT. Amino acids: CASSLTGTDTQYF.

A few counts support this clone. The chain combines TRBV7-6 with TRBJ2-1; possible D gene TRBD2, 5 bases. Between the trimmed V and J ends, which lost 5 bases and 5 bases, there was a span of 16 bases. Looked up from germline, CDR1 is SGHVS and CDR2 is FNYEAQ. The CDR3 runs to 15 residues. The CDR3 bases are TGTGCCAGCAGCAGACTTAACGGGGATGACAATGAGCAGTTCTTC. Translation: CASSRLNGDDNEQFF. The entire variable domain, with the rest obtained from reference TRBV7-6 and TRBJ2-1, is as follows: GAGVSQSPRYKVTKRGQDVALRCDPISGHVSLYWYRQALGQGPEFLTYFNYEAQQDKSGLPNDRFSAERPEGSISTLTIQRTEQRDSAMYRCASSRLNGDDNEQFFGPGTRLTVL.

V gene TRBV11-1 combines with J gene TRBJ1-1; possibly TRBD1 for D (6 bases). This CDR3 comprises 15 residues. Trimming left V 3 bases short and J 0 bases short, with 11 bases between. CDR1 SGHAT and CDR2 FQDESV come from the germline V gene (reference sequence). As DNA, the CDR3 is TGTGCCAGCAGCTTGATACAGGGAGTGAACACTGAAGCTTTCTTT. This sequence encodes CASSLIQGVNTEAFF.

This rearrangement joins TRBV28 to TRBJ1-6; D ambiguous. CDR3 length: 15 amino acids. V was trimmed by 7 bases and J by 5 bases, leaving 15 bases between them. The germline gives CDR1 MDHEN, CDR2 SYDVKM. This CDR3 reads CASTPPGHDNSPLHF. CDR3 DNA sequence: TGTGCCAGCACGCCTCCGGGCCACGATAATTCACCCCTCCACTTT.

This clone occurred once. The chain combines TRBV5-1 with TRBJ1-6, with D maybe TRBD1 (6 bases). Germline V CDR1 and CDR2: SGHRS, YFSETQ. V was cut by 7 bases and J by 9 bases, with 11 bases left in between. The CDR3 spans 12 residues. The CDR3 coding sequence is TGCGCCAGCTCCCGGGACACTTCACCCCTCCACTTT. Translating it yields CASSRDTSPLHF. The full variable domain, with the rest looked up from reference TRBV5-1 and TRBJ1-6, is KAGVTQTPRYLIKTRGQQVTLSCSPISGHRSVSWYQQTPGQGLQFLFEYFSETQRNKGNFPGRFSGRQFSNSRSEMNVSTLELGDSALYLCASSRDTSPLHFGNGTRLTVT.

The gene calls are TRBV28 and TRBJ1-1; D possibly corresponds to TRBD1 (6 bases). This CDR3 has 13 residues. Trimming removed 7 bases at V and 5 bases at J, with 14 bases between. Germline V gives CDR1 MDHEN, CDR2 SYDVKM. This chain's CDR3 is CASIGGALTEAFF. In DNA form, the CDR3 reads TGTGCCAGCATAGGGGGGGCGCTTACTGAAGCTTTCTTT.

The chain employs TRBV7-2 and TRBJ1-1; 8 nucleotides align to TRBD1. The CDR3 has 14 amino acids. Germline-derived CDR1 and CDR2 are SGHTA and FQGNSA. V was pared by 3 bases and J by 0 bases, with 0 bases of the junction left unmatched. DNA of the CDR3: TGTGCCAGCAGCTTGGACAGGGTGAACACTGAAGCTTTCTTT. This sequence encodes CASSLDRVNTEAFF.

This rearrangement joins TRBV28 to TRBJ2-7; D is ambiguous. The CDR3 has 14 residues. Germline V lookup: CDR1 MDHEN, CDR2 SYDVKM. The V end was cut by 7 bases, the J end by 0 bases, with 13 bases between. CDR3 sequence: CASIPQISSYEQYF. The CDR3 DNA follows: TGTGCCAGCATTCCACAGATTAGCTCCTACGAGCAGTACTTC.

This sequence joins TRBV11-2 and TRBJ1-1; D is unclear. Per the germline V gene, CDR1 is SGHAT and CDR2 is FQNNGV. The CDR3 length is 14 residues. Trimming took off 0 bases at V and 3 bases at J, with 8 bases between the two ends. CDR3 residues: CASSLEGRYTEAFF. Written as DNA, the CDR3 is TGTGCCAGCAGCTTAGAAGGCAGATACACTGAAGCTTTCTTT.

The chain combines TRBV9 with TRBJ1-1; weak D call: TRBD1 (5 bases). V gave up 3 bases and J gave up 1 base, with 16 bases separating them. The CDR3 spans 16 residues. Germline-derived CDR1 and CDR2 are SGDLS and YYNGEE. The CDR3 sequence is CASSGTVSGPNTEAFF. DNA of the CDR3: TGTGCCAGCAGCGGTACCGTCTCGGGACCGAACACTGAAGCTTTCTTT.

This clone was counted between two and nine times. The V call is TRBV7-9, the J call TRBJ2-5; D remains ambiguous. Germline values: CDR1 SEHNR, CDR2 FQNEAQ (reference sequence). V was shortened by 1 base and J by 4 bases, with 4 bases between the two germline ends. This CDR3 spans 12 amino acids. The CDR3 region has the DNA TGTGCCAGCAGCTTAGGTAGAGAGACCCAGTACTTC. It yields the protein CASSLGRETQYF.

V usage is TRBV27 and J usage is TRBJ2-1; 10 bases are a match to TRBD2. Germline lookup yields CDR1 MNHEY and CDR2 SMNVEV (reference sequence). J lost 1 base, V lost 1 base, and 13 bases had no gene match. This CDR3 has 20 amino acids. In nucleotides, the CDR3 is TGTGCCAGCAGTTTATTCCGGACTACAGCGGGGGGGCGTTCCTACAATGAGCAGTTCTTC. As protein: CASSLFRTTAGGRSYNEQFF.

V and J are TRBV5-1 and TRBJ2-1, with no clear D. The CDR3 is 12 amino acids. V dropped 3 bases and J dropped 5 bases, with 6 bases sitting between them. Germline V gene data show CDR1 as SGHRS and CDR2 as YFSETQ. The CDR3 reads CASSSQNNEQFF. Here the CDR3 DNA reads TGCGCCAGCAGCTCACAGAACAATGAGCAGTTCTTC.

This rearrangement joins TRBV28 to TRBJ1-2; D ambiguous. Trimming pared 4 bases from V and 8 bases from J, leaving 14 bases between. Germline V gene sequence: CDR1 MDHEN, CDR2 SYDVKM. The CDR3 is made up of 13 amino acids. The CDR3 DNA reads TGTGCCAGCAGTTCCTCATCAAGGCTGGGCTACACCTTC. Translating gives CASSSSSRLGYTF.

This chain uses TRBV3-1 (or the pseudogene TRBV3-2) with TRBJ1-5; D uncertain. Germline CDR1 reads LGHDT; CDR2 reads YNNKEL (reference sequence). V was shortened by 1 base and J by 4 bases, with 11 bases between the two germline ends. The CDR3 sequence is 15 residues long. The CDR3 sequence is CASSQGLLGNQPQHF. CDR3 bases: TGTGCCAGCAGCCAAGGATTACTAGGGAATCAGCCCCAGCATTTT.

This clone has a single count. The J gene is TRBJ1-6, the V gene TRBV27; D is unclear. The germline V gene encodes CDR1 MNHEY and CDR2 SMNVEV (reference sequence). The germline V and J ends were trimmed by 6 bases and 0 bases, with 9 bases remaining between them. The length of the CDR3 is 15 residues. CDR3 sequence: CASSDRSSYNSPLHF. CDR3 sequence (DNA): TGTGCCAGCAGCGACCGAAGCTCCTATAATTCACCCCTCCACTTT.